These 11 T cell receptor beta chains came from one sample sequenced in a study of T cells after yellow fever vaccination (dated by TCRdb to between 2017 and 2020). Library preparation employed 5' RACE. Sequencing was carried out with an Illumina HiSeq 2500. Using fastp at Q25 and MiXCR, TCRdb reprocessed the public reads and kept productive beta chains. Every CDR3 protein is listed once, alongside the most common genes and DNA of its rows. This sample holds some 560,000 distinct CDR3 sequences; over 15% were observed only once. The ten biggest clones cover roughly an eighth of the sample. This specimen's treatment or condition label, interpreted: live attenuated yellow fever vaccine strain. Sequenced here: PBMCs, sampled 15 days after the yellow fever booster vaccination. These receptors were obtained from a man aged 25 to 40 who received the YFV17D yellow fever vaccine.

The chain joins TRBV5-1 to TRBJ1-1; 9 bases match TRBD1. V lost 1 base, J lost 4 bases, and 5 bases stayed unmatched. This CDR3 spans 15 amino acids. Germline assignment: CDR1 SGHRS and CDR2 YFSETQ. CDR3 sequence: CASSLRTGVATEAFF. The CDR3 coding sequence is TGCGCCAGCAGCTTGAGGACAGGGGTGGCCACTGAAGCTTTCTTT.

This clonotype was detected a few times. V and J are TRBV7-3 and TRBJ2-2; TRBD1 matches at 7 bases. The germline gives CDR1 SGHTA, CDR2 FQGTGA. The CDR3 loop spans 16 amino acids. J was trimmed by 2 bases and V by 6 bases; bases with no gene match: 9. The CDR3 reads CASSVTGTVNTGELFF. The CDR3 DNA is TGTGCCAGCAGTGTTACCGGGACAGTTAACACCGGGGAGCTGTTTTTT.

This chain uses TRBV5-1 with TRBJ2-7, with D perhaps matching TRBD1 (6 bases). CDR1 SGHRS and CDR2 YFSETQ come from the germline V gene. Trimming stripped 0 bases from V and 2 bases from J, with 15 bases between. The CDR3 covers 16 residues. The DNA of the CDR3 is TGCGCCAGCAGCTTGGCCCAGTCAGGGGAAGCCTACGAGCAGTACTTC. Its translation is CASSLAQSGEAYEQYF.

This clonotype was seen more than once but under ten times. The chain employs TRBV10-3 and TRBJ2-3; 12 bases align to TRBD2. The germline V gene encodes CDR1 ENHRY and CDR2 SYGVKD. J was trimmed by 5 bases and V by 6 bases; bases with no gene match: 15. CDR3 length: 18 residues. In DNA, the CDR3 is TGTGCCATCAGGCGCGCGACTAGCGGGAGTTTGAGGGTAGATACGCAGTATTTT. Translation: CAIRRATSGSLRVDTQYF.

This clonotype was observed a handful of times. The chain employs TRBV11-2 and TRBJ2-1; D unresolved. V was cut by 6 bases and J by 0 bases, with 12 bases left in between. Germline-derived CDR1 and CDR2 are SGHAT and FQNNGV. The CDR3 sequence is 15 residues long. Written as DNA, the CDR3 is TGTGCCAGCAGGCTAGGGTCATACTCCTACAATGAGCAGTTCTTC. Its translation is CASRLGSYSYNEQFF.

This clonotype was seen only a few times. This chain uses TRBV15 with TRBJ2-7, with D perhaps matching TRBD1 (6 bases). Germline lookup yields CDR1 LNHNV and CDR2 YYDKDF (reference sequence). The CDR3 extends over 16 amino acids. V was pared by 6 bases and J by 0 bases, with 18 bases between. The CDR3 DNA is TGTGCCACCAGAGAGCAGGGGAGCGCAAGCTCCTACGAGCAGTACTTC. Amino acids: CATREQGSASSYEQYF.

The chain employs TRBV6-1 and TRBJ2-3; D perhaps matches TRBD2 (5 bases). V was clipped by 10 bases and J by 2 bases, with 16 bases between them. Germline assignment: CDR1 MNHNS and CDR2 SASEGT. CDR3 size: 14 residues. The CDR3 loop is CATHAGGDTDTQYF. The CDR3 DNA is TGTGCCACCCACGCGGGCGGTGACACAGATACGCAGTATTTT.

Ten or more counts support this clonotype. The rearrangement links TRBV20-1 to TRBJ2-1, with a weak D call TRBD1 (5 bases). Looked up from germline, CDR1 is DFQATT and CDR2 is SNEGSKA (reference sequence). V was trimmed by 0 bases and J by 1 base, leaving 10 bases between them. The CDR3 spans 15 residues. CDR3 sequence reads: CSARDLQGSYNEQFF. The CDR3 region has the DNA TGCAGTGCTAGAGATTTGCAGGGATCCTACAATGAGCAGTTCTTC.

J is TRBJ2-7 and V is TRBV27; TRBD2 matches at 9 bases. Germline-derived CDR1 and CDR2 are MNHEY and SMNVEV (reference sequence). After removal of 6 bases from V and 0 bases from J, the junction contained 3 bases not matched to a gene. This CDR3 is 14 amino acids long. CDR3: CASRLAGTSYEQYF. The CDR3 nucleotides are TGTGCCAGCAGGCTAGCGGGGACCTCCTACGAGCAGTACTTC.

This clonotype was counted only a few times. V and J are TRBV10-3 and TRBJ2-7, with 8 positions matching TRBD2. The CDR3 is 16 amino acids. V was clipped by 0 bases and J by 3 bases; unmatched bases: 7. Germline V gives CDR1 ENHRY, CDR2 SYGVKD. The CDR3 sequence: CAISESTTSAGYEQYF. In DNA, the CDR3 is TGTGCCATCAGTGAGTCGACGACTAGCGCGGGCTACGAGCAGTACTTC.

This clonotype was found a few times. This chain connects TRBV6-1 to TRBJ1-1, with 10 bases matching TRBD1. The CDR3 length is 15 residues. Trimming cost V 5 bases and J 7 bases; bases outside gene matches: 10. Looked up from germline, CDR1 is MNHNS and CDR2 is SASEGT. The CDR3 coding sequence is TGTGCCAGCAGTCCGCCGGGACAGGGGATTAGTGAAGCTTTCTTT. Residues: CASSPPGQGISEAFF.